The 31 T cell receptor beta chains given below trace back to one sample, sequenced in a study of cytotoxic CD8 clonotypes in ibrutinib-treated CLL. Libraries were prepared by immunoSEQ multiplex PCR; TCRdb keeps only in-frame clonotypes and omits some of them. The data hold approximately 330,000 clones, with just under 80% observed a single time. The specimen comprised PBMCs, sampled before ibrutinib treatment. These receptors were taken from a human donor with chronic lymphocytic leukemia.

This clone was recorded once. The chain combines TRBV5-4 with TRBJ1-1; tentatively, D is TRBD1 (5 bases). Trimming removed 5 bases at V and 1 base at J, with 12 bases between. The CDR3 contains 14 residues. Germline V gene sequence: CDR1 SGHNT, CDR2 YYREEE (reference sequence). Here the CDR3 DNA reads TGTGCCAGCAGGGTTGGGGCAGCGAACACTGAAGCTTTCTTT. Encoded protein: CASRVGAANTEAFF.

The genes are TRBV19 and TRBJ1-4; D gene ambiguous. V was cut by 1 base and J by 0 bases, with 6 bases left in between. The CDR3 spans 15 residues. Germline loops: CDR1 LNHDA, CDR2 SQIVND (reference sequence). CDR3 nucleotides: TGTGCCAGTAGTATAGGTGATGCAACTAATGAAAAACTGTTTTTT. It translates to CASSIGDATNEKLFF.

The sample holds a few counts of this clone. The CDR3 DNA follows: TGTGCCAGCAGCGTAGTAGGGAGGGGCACAGATACGCAGTATTTT. This translates into CASSVVGRGTDTQYF. The V call is TRBV9, the J call TRBJ2-3; TRBD2 aligns across 7 bases. Germline V lookup: CDR1 SGDLS, CDR2 YYNGEE. The junction had 2 bases not matched to a gene; V was cut back by 0 bases and J by 1 base. This CDR3 is built from 15 residues.

This clone was observed a few times. The rearrangement uses TRBV4-1 and TRBJ2-1, with 13 bases fitting TRBD2. Germline V gene data show CDR1 as MGHRA and CDR2 as YSYEKL. Unmatched junction bases numbered 9, after V lost 2 bases and J lost 8 bases. CDR3 size: 17 residues. The CDR3, as DNA: TGCGCCAGCAGCCAATTTAGAACTAGCGGGAGGGCCCATGAGCAGTTCTTC. This sequence encodes CASSQFRTSGRAHEQFF.

Only a few counts were recorded for this clone. This rearrangement joins TRBV5-1 to TRBJ2-2, with 7 bases identical to TRBD1. Germline CDR1 reads SGHRS; CDR2 reads YFSETQ. The CDR3 has 16 residues. V lost 3 bases to trimming and J lost 0 bases; unmatched junction nucleotides: 5. The CDR3 protein is CASSSGQTANTGELFF. CDR3 DNA: TGCGCCAGCAGCTCGGGACAGACCGCGAACACCGGGGAGCTGTTTTTT.

J is TRBJ2-4 and V is TRBV10-3; 10 bases agree with TRBD1. V gave up 6 bases and J gave up 2 bases; unmatched junction bases: 7. The CDR3 has 16 residues. Germline V lookup: CDR1 ENHRY, CDR2 SYGVKD. CDR3 sequence (DNA): TGTGCCATCAGCAGAGGACAGGGGGTAACCAAAAACATTCAGTACTTC. It yields the protein CAISRGQGVTKNIQYF.

This clone was found a few times. The V and J genes are TRBV5-1 and TRBJ1-1; no definite D call. CDR1 is SGHRS and CDR2 is YFSETQ in the germline V gene. There are 12 residues in the CDR3. Trimming pared 4 bases from V and 10 bases from J, leaving 14 bases between. In DNA form, the CDR3 reads TGCGCCAGCAGCCCGGACTCAATAATAGCTTTCTTT. As protein: CASSPDSIIAFF.

This chain joins TRBV29-1 and TRBJ2-7; TRBD1 aligns across 11 bases. This CDR3 spans 15 amino acids. J gave up 5 bases and V 6 bases, and 12 bases lay outside the gene matches. CDR1 and CDR2 from the germline V gene are SQVTM and ANQGSEA. The CDR3 region is CSVDAGQGVTHEQYF. The CDR3 bases are TGCAGCGTAGACGCGGGACAGGGGGTCACCCACGAGCAGTACTTC.

The chain links TRBV15 to TRBJ2-1; D might be TRBD2 (6 bases). This CDR3 region has 14 residues. Per germline, CDR1 LNHNV and CDR2 YYDKDF (reference sequence). V was clipped by 8 bases and J by 7 bases, with 18 bases between them. CDR3 in amino acids: CATSPDREPNEQFF. In nucleotides, the CDR3 is TGTGCCACCTCCCCTGATCGGGAGCCGAATGAGCAGTTCTTC.

V is TRBV27 and J is TRBJ2-7; 9 nucleotides line up with TRBD2. The V gene end was trimmed by 2 bases and the J gene end by 3 bases; junction bases not matched to a gene: 5. CDR1 and CDR2 from the germline V gene are MNHEY and SMNVEV (reference sequence). CDR3 length equals 15 residues. The CDR3, as DNA: TGTGCCAGCAGTTTAAGGATTAGCGGGAGCTACGAGCAGTACTTC. Translation: CASSLRISGSYEQYF.

The rearrangement links TRBV2 to TRBJ2-3, with D maybe TRBD2 (6 bases). CDR3 length: 14 residues. V lost 7 bases and J lost 1, with 12 bases in between. The germline V gene encodes CDR1 SNHLY and CDR2 FYNNEI. CDR3 bases: TGTGCCAGCAACGCGGCGGGACGCACAGATACGCAGTATTTT. Translated, it gives CASNAAGRTDTQYF. The full variable domain, in which reference TRBV2 and TRBJ2-3 provide the parts outside the CDR3, is EPEVTQTPSHQVTQMGQEVILRCVPISNHLYFYWYRQILGQKVEFLVSFYNNEISEKSEIFDDQFSVERPDGSNFTLKIRSTKLEDSAMYFCASNAAGRTDTQYFGPGTRLTVL.

The V and J genes are TRBV5-4 and TRBJ1-2, with 7 positions matching TRBD1. After removal of 0 bases from V and 2 bases from J, the junction contained 4 bases not matched to a gene. The germline gives CDR1 SGHNT, CDR2 YYREEE (reference sequence). This CDR3 is built from 15 residues. CDR3 bases: TGTGCCAGCAGCTTGGAAGGGACAGCCAACTATGGCTACACCTTC. It codes for CASSLEGTANYGYTF.

Only a few counts were recorded for this clone. V usage is TRBV10-2 and J usage is TRBJ2-1; a weak D match, TRBD2 (6 bases). Looked up from germline, CDR1 is WSHSY and CDR2 is SAAADI. This CDR3 spans 12 amino acids. V dropped 6 bases and J dropped 8 bases, with 11 bases sitting between them. As DNA, the CDR3 is TGCGCCAGCAGCCCGGGAGCATATGAGCAGTTCTTC. Its protein product is CASSPGAYEQFF.

CDR3 in DNA: TGTGCCAGCAGCATACTTACAGGGACGAATGAAAAACTGTTTTTT. Translation gives CASSILTGTNEKLFF. The V and J genes are TRBV7-8 and TRBJ1-4; a weak D match, TRBD1 (6 bases). Trimming removed 5 bases at V and 5 bases at J, with 15 bases between. This CDR3 has 15 amino acids. Germline lookup yields CDR1 SGHVS and CDR2 FQNEAQ.

This clone was picked up a small number of times. The chain carries TRBV27 and TRBJ2-1, with 8 bases matching TRBD2. V trimming: 3 bases; J trimming: 14 bases; junction bases outside the gene matches: 6. The CDR3 is 12 residues long. Germline V gives CDR1 MNHEY, CDR2 SMNVEV (reference sequence). The CDR3 is CASSFPGTSEFF. In nucleotides, the CDR3 is TGTGCCAGCAGTTTTCCCGGGACTAGTGAGTTCTTC.

The genes are TRBV6-1 and TRBJ2-2, with TRBD2 identical over 9 bases. CDR1 and CDR2 (germline): MNHNS, SASEGT. The CDR3 loop spans 18 amino acids. V lost 0 bases and J lost 2; bases outside the gene matches: 7. This CDR3 reads CASSEAGLAGFNTGELFF. The CDR3, as DNA: TGTGCCAGCAGTGAAGCGGGTCTAGCGGGATTCAACACCGGGGAGCTGTTTTTT.

The chain combines TRBV6-5 with TRBJ2-1; 7 positions agree with TRBD1. The CDR3 loop spans 13 amino acids. Germline CDR1 reads MNHEY; CDR2 reads SVGAGI. The junction had 8 bases not matched to a gene; V was cut back by 7 bases and J by 8 bases. The CDR3 loop reads CASTRDRSHEQFF. The CDR3 region has the DNA TGTGCCAGCACTAGGGACAGATCCCATGAGCAGTTCTTC.

This clone has only one observation. V and J are TRBV5-1 and TRBJ2-1, with 13 positions matching TRBD2. Trimming at V came to 5 bases and at J to 4 bases, leaving 9 bases not matched to a gene. Germline CDR1 SGHRS, CDR2 YFSETQ. The CDR3 sequence is 17 residues long. CDR3: CASRPGTSGIGYNEQFF. The CDR3 bases are TGCGCCAGCAGACCCGGGACTAGCGGGATCGGTTACAATGAGCAGTTCTTC.

The chain is built from TRBV5-4 and TRBJ2-5, with D possibly being TRBD2 (6 bases). Per the germline V gene, CDR1 is SGHNT and CDR2 is YYREEE (reference sequence). V dropped 2 bases and J dropped 4 bases, with 21 bases sitting between them. The CDR3 totals 17 residues. The CDR3 spells CASSFREKMMEGETQYF. DNA of the CDR3: TGTGCCAGCAGCTTCCGGGAGAAGATGATGGAGGGAGAGACCCAGTACTTC.

The chain carries TRBV7-9 and TRBJ1-4, with 10 bases fitting TRBD1. The CDR3 loop spans 19 amino acids. V shed 2 bases, J shed 8 bases, and the junction held 17 bases outside the gene matches. CDR1 SEHNR and CDR2 FQNEAQ come from the germline V gene (reference sequence). CDR3 protein: CASSLWTGGSNTLGEKLFF. The CDR3 DNA reads as TGTGCCAGCAGCTTATGGACAGGGGGATCTAATACGCTTGGAGAAAAACTGTTTTTT.

The rearrangement links TRBV5-4 to TRBJ2-1; 12 nucleotides match TRBD2. Germline values: CDR1 SGHNT, CDR2 YYREEE (reference sequence). V shed 1 base, J shed 8 bases, and the junction held 4 bases outside the gene matches. CDR3 length equals 15 residues. The CDR3 DNA is TGTGCCAGCAGCTTGACTAGCGGGAGGAGGGATGAGCAGTTCTTC. Its protein product is CASSLTSGRRDEQFF.

This clone was detected only once. The same CDR3 arises from other DNA sequences in this sample as well. The chain joins TRBV27 to TRBJ2-7; no reliable D call. Trimming left V 3 bases short and J 2 bases short, with 8 bases between. The CDR3 spans 13 residues. Germline V gene sequence: CDR1 MNHEY, CDR2 SMNVEV (reference sequence). CDR3 protein: CASSFSPTYEQYF. In nucleotides, the CDR3 is TGTGCCAGCAGTTTTTCCCCGACCTACGAGCAGTACTTC.

The V call is TRBV1, the J call TRBJ2-1; the table assigns TRBD1, which was not confirmed against the DNA. TRBV1 is designated a pseudogene. The CDR3 has 14 residues. The CDR3 spells CTSSPSCPYNEQFF. DNA for the CDR3: TGCACCAGCAGCCCCAGTTGCCCCTACAATGAGCAGTTCTTC.

This clone was picked up a small number of times. At one of its ends the junction is not consistent with the germline gene, which may arise from a read error. The chain is built from TRBV19 and TRBJ2-4, with D maybe TRBD2 (6 bases). The CDR3 loop spans 16 amino acids. CDR1 and CDR2 (germline): LNHDA, SQIVND (reference sequence). CDR3 DNA: TGTGCCAGTAGTATCCCGTCGGGGGAGGCCAGAAACATTCAGTACTTC. Residues: CASSIPSGEARNIQYF.

The chain has TRBV18 and TRBJ2-5; no firm D call. Germline V CDR1 and CDR2: KGHSH, LQKENI. V was trimmed by 6 bases and J by 2 bases, leaving 4 bases between them. The CDR3 totals 11 residues. Written as DNA, the CDR3 is TGTGCCAGCTCCGGTCAAGAGACCCAGTACTTC. It yields the protein CASSGQETQYF.

This chain's CDR3 is CATSTDGMNTEAFF. The CDR3 bases are TGTGCCACTAGCACCGACGGAATGAACACTGAAGCTTTCTTT. V is TRBV10-3 and J is TRBJ1-1; D gene uncertain. Deletions cut 10 bases from V and 0 bases from J, with 15 bases between. This CDR3 region has 14 residues. The germline gives CDR1 ENHRY, CDR2 SYGVKD.

The rearrangement joins TRBV4-1 to TRBJ2-2, with TRBD2 matching 7 bases. Germline V gene lookup returns CDR1 MGHRA and CDR2 YSYEKL. CDR3 length equals 16 residues. Trimming at V came to 0 bases and at J to 2 bases, leaving 3 bases not matched to a gene. The CDR3 is CASSQDWGGNTGELFF. The CDR3 nucleotides read TGCGCCAGCAGCCAAGATTGGGGGGGAAACACCGGGGAGCTGTTTTTT.

The chain links TRBV4-2 to TRBJ2-3; TRBD2 might be the D (5 bases). Germline lookup yields CDR1 LGHNA and CDR2 YNFKEQ. V was cut by 1 base and J by 0 bases, with 11 bases left in between. The CDR3 is 16 amino acids. The CDR3 is CASSQVQRLSTDTQYF. In DNA form, the CDR3 reads TGTGCCAGCAGCCAAGTGCAGCGGTTGAGCACAGATACGCAGTATTTT.

The chain carries TRBV5-4 and TRBJ1-4; weak D call: TRBD1 (6 bases). CDR1 and CDR2 from the germline V gene are SGHNT and YYREEE (reference sequence). The V gene lost 1 base and the J gene lost 7 bases, with 8 bases spanning the gap. The CDR3 has 13 residues. CDR3 residues: CASSLYRVEKLFF. DNA for the CDR3: TGTGCCAGCAGCTTGTACAGGGTTGAAAAACTGTTTTTT.

CDR3 protein: CASSVATGDDGYTF. DNA of the CDR3: TGTGCCAGCAGCGTAGCTACTGGGGACGATGGCTACACCTTC. V and J are TRBV9 and TRBJ1-2; a weak D match, TRBD1 (5 bases). The ends were cut back, 0 bases at V and 6 bases at J, with 12 bases in the middle. CDR3 length: 14 residues. The V gene's germline CDR1 is SGDLS and CDR2 YYNGEE.

The chain recombines TRBV29-1 with TRBJ1-2; perhaps TRBD1 as D (6 bases). Germline CDR1 reads SQVTM; CDR2 reads ANQGSEA. This CDR3 spans 13 amino acids. Deletions cut 6 bases from V and 0 bases from J, with 11 bases between. The CDR3 bases are TGCAGCGTGACCGACAGGACTAACTATGGCTACACCTTC. Translating gives CSVTDRTNYGYTF.